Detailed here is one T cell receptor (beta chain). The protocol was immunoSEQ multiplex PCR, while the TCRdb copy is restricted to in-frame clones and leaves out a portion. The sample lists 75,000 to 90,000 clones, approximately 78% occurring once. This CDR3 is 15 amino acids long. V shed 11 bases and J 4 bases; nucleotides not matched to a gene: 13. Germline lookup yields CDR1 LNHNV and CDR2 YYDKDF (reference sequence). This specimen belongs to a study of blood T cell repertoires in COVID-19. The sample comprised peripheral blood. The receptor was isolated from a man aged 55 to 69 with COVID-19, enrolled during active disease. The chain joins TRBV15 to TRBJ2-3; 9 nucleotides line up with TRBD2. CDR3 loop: CAARGGGAPPDTQYF. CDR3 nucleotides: TGTGCCGCGCGGGGGGGCGGGGCCCCCCCAGATACGCAGTATTTT.